The text below deals with one T cell receptor beta chain. Antigen specificity is unknown. Germline values: CDR1 SGHDT, CDR2 YYEEEE. CDR3 length: 13 amino acids. This sample was included in a study of monozygotic twins with inflammatory bowel disease. Study-level points and caveats: On the inverse Simpson index, IBD patients scored lower for TCRbeta diversity than healthy co-twins. IBD patients share fewer clonotypes with other people than healthy twins do, especially with disease activity.

Reanalyzing the 5' RACE reads, TCRdb keeps one entry per CDR3 protein, without DNA. The table lists around 410,000 distinct CDR3 sequences. The gene calls are TRBV5-6 and TRBJ2-7; the TRBD1 assignment by TCRdb is unverifiable without DNA. The clonotype originates from a human donor with ulcerative colitis or Crohn's disease, or a healthy co-twin of an affected twin (not recorded which). Specimen: blood. This CDR3 reads CASSPTGGQEQYF.